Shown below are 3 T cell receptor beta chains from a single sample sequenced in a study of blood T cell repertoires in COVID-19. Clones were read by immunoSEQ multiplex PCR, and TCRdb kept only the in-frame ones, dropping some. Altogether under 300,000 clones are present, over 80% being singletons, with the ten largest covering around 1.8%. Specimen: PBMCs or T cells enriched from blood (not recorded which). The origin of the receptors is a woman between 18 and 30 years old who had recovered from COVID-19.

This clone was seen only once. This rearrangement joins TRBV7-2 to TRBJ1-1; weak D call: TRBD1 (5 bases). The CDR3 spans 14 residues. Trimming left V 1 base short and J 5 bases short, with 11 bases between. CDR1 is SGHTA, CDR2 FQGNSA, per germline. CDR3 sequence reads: CASSLERGWTEAFF. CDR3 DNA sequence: TGTGCCAGCAGCTTAGAAAGGGGTTGGACTGAAGCTTTCTTT. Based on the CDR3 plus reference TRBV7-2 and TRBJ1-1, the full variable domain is GAGVSQSPSNKVTEKGKDVELRCDPISGHTALYWYRQSLGQGLEFLIYFQGNSAPDKSGLPSDRFSAERTGGSVSTLTIQRTQQEDSAVYLCASSLERGWTEAFFGQGTRLTVV.

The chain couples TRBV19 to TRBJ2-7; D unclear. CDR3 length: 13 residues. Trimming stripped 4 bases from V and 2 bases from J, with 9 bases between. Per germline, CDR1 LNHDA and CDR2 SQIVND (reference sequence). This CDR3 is CASSSGPTYEQYF. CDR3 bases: TGTGCCAGTAGTAGCGGCCCAACCTACGAGCAGTACTTC. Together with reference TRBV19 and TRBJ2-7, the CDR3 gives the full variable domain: DGGITQSPKYLFRKEGQNVTLSCEQNLNHDAMYWYRQDPGQGLRLIYYSQIVNDFQKGDIAEGYSVSREKKESFPLTVTSAQKNPTAFYLCASSSGPTYEQYFGPGTRLTVT.

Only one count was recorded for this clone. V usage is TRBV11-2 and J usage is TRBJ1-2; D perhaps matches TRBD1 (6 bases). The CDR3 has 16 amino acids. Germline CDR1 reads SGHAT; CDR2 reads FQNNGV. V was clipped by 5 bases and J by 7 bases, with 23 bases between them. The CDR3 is CASSHIQGSHSGGYTF. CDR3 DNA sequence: TGTGCCAGCAGCCACATCCAGGGGAGCCATTCGGGTGGCTACACCTTC.